This TCR beta chain was sequenced for a study of blood T cell repertoires in COVID-19. Trimming cost V 2 bases and J 5 bases; bases outside gene matches: 7. Looked up from germline, CDR1 is SEHNR and CDR2 is FQNEAQ (reference sequence). CDR3 length: 15 amino acids. The method was immunoSEQ multiplex PCR; TCRdb's version includes in-frame clones alone and lacks a portion of them. The sample lists some 220,000 clones, around 84% occurring once. This chain uses TRBV7-9 with TRBJ2-7; 9 nucleotides align to TRBD1. Sequencing was done on a sample of peripheral blood. This receptor was identified in a man aged 45-65 years with active or convalescent COVID-19. Here the CDR3 DNA reads TGTGCCAGCAGCTTACCGCGGGACAGGGTGGACGAGCAGTACTTC. Translating it yields CASSLPRDRVDEQYF.